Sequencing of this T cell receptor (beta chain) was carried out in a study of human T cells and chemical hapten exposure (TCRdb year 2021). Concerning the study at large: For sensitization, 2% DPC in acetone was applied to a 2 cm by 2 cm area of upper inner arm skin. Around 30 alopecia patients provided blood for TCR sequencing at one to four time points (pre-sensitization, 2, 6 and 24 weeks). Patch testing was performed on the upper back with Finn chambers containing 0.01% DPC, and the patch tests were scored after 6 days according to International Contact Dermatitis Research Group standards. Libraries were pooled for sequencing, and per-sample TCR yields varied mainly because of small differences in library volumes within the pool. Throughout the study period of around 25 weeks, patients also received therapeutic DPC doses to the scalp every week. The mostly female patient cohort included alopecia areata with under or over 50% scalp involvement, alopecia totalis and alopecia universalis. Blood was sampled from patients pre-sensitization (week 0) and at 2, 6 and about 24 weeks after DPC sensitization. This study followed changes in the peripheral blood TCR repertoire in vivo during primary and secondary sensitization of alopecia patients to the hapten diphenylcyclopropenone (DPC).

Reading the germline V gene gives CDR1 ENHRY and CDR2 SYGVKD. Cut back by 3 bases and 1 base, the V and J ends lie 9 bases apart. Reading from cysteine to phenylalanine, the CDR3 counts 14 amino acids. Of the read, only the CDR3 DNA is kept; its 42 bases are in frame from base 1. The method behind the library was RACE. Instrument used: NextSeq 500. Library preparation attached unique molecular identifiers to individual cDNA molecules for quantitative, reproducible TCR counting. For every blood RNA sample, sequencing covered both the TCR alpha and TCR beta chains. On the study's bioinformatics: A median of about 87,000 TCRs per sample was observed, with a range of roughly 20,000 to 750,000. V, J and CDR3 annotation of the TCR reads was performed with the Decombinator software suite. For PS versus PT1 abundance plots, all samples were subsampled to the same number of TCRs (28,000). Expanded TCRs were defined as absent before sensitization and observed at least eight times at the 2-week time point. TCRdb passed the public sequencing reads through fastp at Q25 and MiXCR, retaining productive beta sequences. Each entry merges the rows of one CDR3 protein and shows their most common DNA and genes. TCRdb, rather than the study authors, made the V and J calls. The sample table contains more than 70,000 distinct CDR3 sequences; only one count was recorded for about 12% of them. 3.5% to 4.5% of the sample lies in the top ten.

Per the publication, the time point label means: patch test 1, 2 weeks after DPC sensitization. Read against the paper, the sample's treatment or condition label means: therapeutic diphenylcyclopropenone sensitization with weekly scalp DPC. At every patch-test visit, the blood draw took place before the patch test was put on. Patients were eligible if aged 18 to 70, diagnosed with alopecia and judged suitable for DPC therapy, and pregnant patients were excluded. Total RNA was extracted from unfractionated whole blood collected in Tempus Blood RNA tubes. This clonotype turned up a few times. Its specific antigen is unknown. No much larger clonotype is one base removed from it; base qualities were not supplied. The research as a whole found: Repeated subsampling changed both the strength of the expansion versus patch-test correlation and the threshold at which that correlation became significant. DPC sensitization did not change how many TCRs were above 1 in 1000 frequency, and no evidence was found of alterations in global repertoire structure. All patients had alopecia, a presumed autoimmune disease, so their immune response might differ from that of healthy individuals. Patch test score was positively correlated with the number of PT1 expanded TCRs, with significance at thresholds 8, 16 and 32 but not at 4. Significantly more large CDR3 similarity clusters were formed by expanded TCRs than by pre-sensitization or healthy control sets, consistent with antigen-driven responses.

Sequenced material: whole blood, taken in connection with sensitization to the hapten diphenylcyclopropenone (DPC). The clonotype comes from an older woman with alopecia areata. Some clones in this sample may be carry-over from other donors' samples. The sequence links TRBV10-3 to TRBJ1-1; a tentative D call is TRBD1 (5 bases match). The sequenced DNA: TGTGCCATCAGTGACAGGGCAAAGAACACTGAAGCTTTCTTT. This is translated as CAISDRAKNTEAFF.